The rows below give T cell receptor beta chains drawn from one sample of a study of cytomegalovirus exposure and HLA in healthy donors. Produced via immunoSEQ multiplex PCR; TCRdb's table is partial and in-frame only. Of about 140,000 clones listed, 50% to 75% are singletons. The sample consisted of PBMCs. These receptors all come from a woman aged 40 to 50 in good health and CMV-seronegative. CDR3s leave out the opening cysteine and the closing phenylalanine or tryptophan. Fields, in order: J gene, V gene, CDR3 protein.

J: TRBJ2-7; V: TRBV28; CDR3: ASSFGQVAQY
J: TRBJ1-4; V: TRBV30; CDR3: AWSAPRTGKGEKLF
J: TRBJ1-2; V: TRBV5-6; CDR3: ASSSAGGDGYT
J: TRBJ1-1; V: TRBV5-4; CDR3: ASSPDREAVRGAF
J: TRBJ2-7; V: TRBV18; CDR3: ASSPSTGEYEQY
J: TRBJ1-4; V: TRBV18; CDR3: ASSSQQPTNEKLF
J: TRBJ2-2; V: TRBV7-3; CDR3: ASSTQAGRGELF
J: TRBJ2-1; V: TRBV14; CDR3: ASSQAGGRYNEQF
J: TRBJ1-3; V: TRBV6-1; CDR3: ASRGLFSGNTIY
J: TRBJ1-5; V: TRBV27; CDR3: ASSPSTAGTGRNQPQH
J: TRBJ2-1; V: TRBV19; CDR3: ASSTLAGAYNEQF
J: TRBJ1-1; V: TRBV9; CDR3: ASSVQGNVATEAF
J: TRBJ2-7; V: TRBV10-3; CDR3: AISESTGREQY
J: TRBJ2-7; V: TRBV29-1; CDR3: SVGGGRDYEQY
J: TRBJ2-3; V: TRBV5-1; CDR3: ASSLERTDTDTQY
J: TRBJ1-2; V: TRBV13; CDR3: ASSLPRDRANYGYT
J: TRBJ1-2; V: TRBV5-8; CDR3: ASSLQREVYGYT
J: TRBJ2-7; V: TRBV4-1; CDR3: ASSGSGTGHPEQY
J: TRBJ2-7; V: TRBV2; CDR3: ASSENTSGVYEQY
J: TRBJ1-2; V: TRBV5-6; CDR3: ASSQQGVRFDYT
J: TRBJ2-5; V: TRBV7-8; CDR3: ASSLGTGKAETQY
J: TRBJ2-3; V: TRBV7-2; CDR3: ASSLVATGGGKDTQY
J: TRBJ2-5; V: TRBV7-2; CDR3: ASSPWSLMETQY
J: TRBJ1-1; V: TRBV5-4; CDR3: ASSRDSEAF
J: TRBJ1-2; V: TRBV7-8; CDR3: ASSLETPRNAVNGYT
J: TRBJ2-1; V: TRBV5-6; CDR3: ASSFRGAQTGEQF
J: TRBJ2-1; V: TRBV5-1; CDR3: ASSRGGKAYNEQF
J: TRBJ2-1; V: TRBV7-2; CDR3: ASSLDGVSSYNEQF
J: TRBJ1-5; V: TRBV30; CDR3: AWSPTGVGKPQH
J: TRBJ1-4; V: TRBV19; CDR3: ASSITGTGEEKLF
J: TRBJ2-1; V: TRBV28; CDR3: ASSSPGSYSYNEQF
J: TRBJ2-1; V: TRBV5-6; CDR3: ASSLLGTGIYNEQF
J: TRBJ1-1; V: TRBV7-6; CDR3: ASSSGAKNTEAF
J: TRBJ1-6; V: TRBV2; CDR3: AGGDRASGSPLH
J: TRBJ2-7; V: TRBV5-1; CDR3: ASSWTGVSYEQY
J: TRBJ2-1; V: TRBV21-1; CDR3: ASSKAVGQGHNEQF
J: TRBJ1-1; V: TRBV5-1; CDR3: ASSLYSMNTEAF
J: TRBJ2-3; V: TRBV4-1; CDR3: ASSQGPNTDTQY
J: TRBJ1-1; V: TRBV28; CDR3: ASSGNTEAF
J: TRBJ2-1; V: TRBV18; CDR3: ASSQATGYNEQF
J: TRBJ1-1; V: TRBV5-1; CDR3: ASSLGGGLNTEAF
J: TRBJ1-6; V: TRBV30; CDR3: AWSLGQGNSPLH
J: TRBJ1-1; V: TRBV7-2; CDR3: ASSLRGGGTEAF
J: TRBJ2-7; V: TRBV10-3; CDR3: AISAHQSGGQGTHEQY
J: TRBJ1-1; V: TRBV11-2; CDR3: ASSLGESTEAF
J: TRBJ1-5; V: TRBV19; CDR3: ASSINGDQPQH
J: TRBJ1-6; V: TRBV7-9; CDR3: ASSPPSSYNSPLH
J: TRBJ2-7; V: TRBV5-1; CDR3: ASTGLAEHEQY
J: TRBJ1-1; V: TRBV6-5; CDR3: ASRDGGRDTEAF
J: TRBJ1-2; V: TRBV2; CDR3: ATRQGEGNGYT
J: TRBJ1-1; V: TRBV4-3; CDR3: ASSHDQDTEAF
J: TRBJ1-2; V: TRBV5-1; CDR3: ASSLVGQGTTKYGYT